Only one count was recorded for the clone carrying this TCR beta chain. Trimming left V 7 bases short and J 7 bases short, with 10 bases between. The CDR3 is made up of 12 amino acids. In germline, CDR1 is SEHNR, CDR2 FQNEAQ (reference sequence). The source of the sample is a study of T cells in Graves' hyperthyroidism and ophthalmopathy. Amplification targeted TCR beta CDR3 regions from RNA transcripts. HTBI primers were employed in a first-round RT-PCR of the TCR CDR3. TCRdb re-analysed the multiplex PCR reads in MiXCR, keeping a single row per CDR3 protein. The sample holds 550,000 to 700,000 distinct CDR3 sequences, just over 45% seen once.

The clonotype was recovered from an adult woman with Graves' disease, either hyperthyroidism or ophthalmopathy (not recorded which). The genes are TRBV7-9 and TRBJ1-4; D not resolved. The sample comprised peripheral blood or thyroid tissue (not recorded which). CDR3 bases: TGTGCCAGCAACGGACTCGGTGAAAAACTGTTTTTT. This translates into CASNGLGEKLFF.